This TCR beta chain was retrieved from a study of radiation and T cells in renal cell carcinoma. This clone has only a few counts. The target antigen is unknown. Assay: immunoSEQ multiplex PCR; the TCRdb copy retains only in-frame clones and omits some. This table has roughly 170,000 clones, 88% appearing once. Study-wide results and caveats: Top tumor clonotypes rose in blood 2 weeks post-radiation, then contracted.

As to time point: blood 4 weeks post-SBRT, at nephrectomy. Treatment in this sample: 15 Gy SBRT to primary tumor, nephrectomy 4 weeks later. Radiation-treated patients gave blood at baseline, week 2 and week 4. Clear cell pathology was present in this patient's renal cell carcinoma. The germline V and J ends were trimmed by 2 bases and 1 base, with 12 bases remaining between them. Looked up from germline, CDR1 is SGHDT and CDR2 is YYEEEE. This CDR3 contains 15 residues. This sequence was found in a woman in her forties or fifties with renal cell carcinoma. The sample here was blood, taken from a patient whose treatment included radiotherapy and nephrectomy. The rearrangement uses TRBV5-6 and TRBJ1-1; D remains ambiguous. The CDR3 sequence is CASSFLGAGNTEAFF. The CDR3 DNA reads TGTGCCAGCAGCTTTCTGGGAGCTGGGAACACTGAAGCTTTCTTT.